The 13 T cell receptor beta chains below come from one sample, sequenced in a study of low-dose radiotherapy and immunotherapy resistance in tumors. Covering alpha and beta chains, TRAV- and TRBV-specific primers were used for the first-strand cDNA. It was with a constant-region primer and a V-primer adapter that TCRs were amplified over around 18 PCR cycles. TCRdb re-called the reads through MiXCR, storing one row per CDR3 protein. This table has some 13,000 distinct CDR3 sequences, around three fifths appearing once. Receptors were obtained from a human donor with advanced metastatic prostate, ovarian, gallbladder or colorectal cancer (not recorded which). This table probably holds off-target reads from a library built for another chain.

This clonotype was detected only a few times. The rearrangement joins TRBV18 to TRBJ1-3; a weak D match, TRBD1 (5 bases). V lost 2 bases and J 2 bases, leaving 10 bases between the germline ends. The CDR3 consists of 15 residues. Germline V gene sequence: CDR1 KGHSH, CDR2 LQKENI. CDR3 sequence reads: CASSPSGGTGNTIYF. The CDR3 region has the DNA TGTGCCAGCTCACCATCGGGGGGTACTGGAAACACCATATATTTT.

CDR3 loop: CASSLGQDGYRLFF. Written as DNA, the CDR3 is TGTGCCAGCAGTCTGGGACAGGATGGATATAGGCTGTTTTTT. This chain uses TRBV6-1 with TRBJ1-4, with 8 bases identical to TRBD1. From germline, CDR1 is MNHNS and CDR2 SASEGT. J lost 14 bases, V lost 5 bases, and 13 bases had no gene match. The CDR3 is 14 residues long.

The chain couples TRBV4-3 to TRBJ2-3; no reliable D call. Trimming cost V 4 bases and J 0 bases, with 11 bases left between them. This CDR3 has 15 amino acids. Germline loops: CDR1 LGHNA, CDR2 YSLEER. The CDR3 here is CASSLSFTSTDTQYF. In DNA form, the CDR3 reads TGCGCCAGCAGCCTATCATTTACGAGCACAGATACGCAGTATTTT.

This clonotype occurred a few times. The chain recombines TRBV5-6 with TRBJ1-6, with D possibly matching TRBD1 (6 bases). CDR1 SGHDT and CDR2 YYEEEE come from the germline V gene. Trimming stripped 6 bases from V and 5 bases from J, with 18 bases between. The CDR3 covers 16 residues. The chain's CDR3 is CASTTGLSYNNSPLHF. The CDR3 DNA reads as TGTGCCAGCACCACAGGGTTGAGTTACAATAATTCACCCCTCCACTTT.

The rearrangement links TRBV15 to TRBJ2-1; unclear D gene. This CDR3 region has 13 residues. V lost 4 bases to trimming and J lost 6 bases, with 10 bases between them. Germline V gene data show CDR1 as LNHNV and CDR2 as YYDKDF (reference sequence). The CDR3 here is CATSTPISNEQFF. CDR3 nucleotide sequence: TGTGCCACCAGCACCCCTATATCCAATGAGCAGTTCTTC.

CDR3 loop: CASSSQAENTEAFF. CDR3 in DNA: TGCGCCAGCAGCTCCCAAGCGGAGAACACTGAAGCTTTCTTT. The chain joins TRBV5-1 to TRBJ1-1; D ambiguous. Germline lookup yields CDR1 SGHRS and CDR2 YFSETQ. The CDR3 is 14 amino acids. Trimming stripped 3 bases from V and 1 base from J, with 10 bases between.

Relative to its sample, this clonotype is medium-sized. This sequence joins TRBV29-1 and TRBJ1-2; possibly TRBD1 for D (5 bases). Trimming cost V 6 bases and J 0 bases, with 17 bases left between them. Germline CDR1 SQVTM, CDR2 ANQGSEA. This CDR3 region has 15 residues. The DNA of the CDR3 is TGCAGCGTCGGGACGCCCGCCTCAGCTAACTATGGCTACACCTTC. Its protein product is CSVGTPASANYGYTF.

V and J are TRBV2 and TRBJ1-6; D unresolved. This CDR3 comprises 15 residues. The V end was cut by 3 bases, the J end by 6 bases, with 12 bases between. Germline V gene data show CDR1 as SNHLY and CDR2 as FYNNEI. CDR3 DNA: TGTGCCAGCAGTGATTTTGGGGTTGGTAATTCACCCCTCCACTTT. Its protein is CASSDFGVGNSPLHF.

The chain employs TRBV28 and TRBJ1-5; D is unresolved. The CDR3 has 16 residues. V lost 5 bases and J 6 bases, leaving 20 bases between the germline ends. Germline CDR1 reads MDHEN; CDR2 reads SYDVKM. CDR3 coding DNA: TGTGCCAGCAGTCCTACGACCGGCGGCGCCTCTCAGCCCCAGCATTTT. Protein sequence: CASSPTTGGASQPQHF.

In DNA, the CDR3 is TGCAGCGTGGAAACCGTTCGCGAAGGGCCCCAGCATTTT. Its protein is CSVETVREGPQHF. This rearrangement joins TRBV29-1 to TRBJ1-5; D is undetermined. The CDR3 runs to 13 residues. V lost 6 bases and J 9 bases, leaving 18 bases between the germline ends. Germline CDR1 and CDR2: SQVTM and ANQGSEA.

The CDR3 is CASRTGETQYF. DNA for the CDR3: TGTGCCAGCAGAACGGGGGAGACCCAGTACTTC. The V and J genes are TRBV12-3 or TRBV12-4 and TRBJ2-5, with D possibly TRBD2 on 5 matching bases. V gave up 6 bases and J gave up 5 bases, with 7 bases separating them. This CDR3 is 11 amino acids long.

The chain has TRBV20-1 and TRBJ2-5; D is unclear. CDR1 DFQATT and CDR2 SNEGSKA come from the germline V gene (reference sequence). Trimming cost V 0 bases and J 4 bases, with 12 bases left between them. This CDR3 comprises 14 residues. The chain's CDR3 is CSARDKGYGETQYF. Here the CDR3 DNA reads TGCAGTGCTAGAGATAAGGGATACGGAGAGACCCAGTACTTC.

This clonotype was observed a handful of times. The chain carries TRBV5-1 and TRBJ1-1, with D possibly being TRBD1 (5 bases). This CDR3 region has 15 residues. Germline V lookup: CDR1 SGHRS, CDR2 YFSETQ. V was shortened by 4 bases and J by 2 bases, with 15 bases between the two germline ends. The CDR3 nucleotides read TGCGCCAGCAGCCGAGAGGTGGGGGGTAACACTGAAGCTTTCTTT. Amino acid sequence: CASSREVGGNTEAFF.